The sequence of this T cell receptor beta chain was determined in a study of T cells in Graves' hyperthyroidism and ophthalmopathy. Study results and limitations: Most thyroid clonotypes with frequency above 0.001 were detected in blood.

Trimming cost V 6 bases and J 4 bases; bases outside gene matches: 7. Germline CDR1 reads MNHEY; CDR2 reads SMNVEV (reference sequence). The CDR3 is made up of 15 amino acids. Using RNA transcripts as the source, TCR beta CDR3 regions were amplified. When the TCR CDR3 underwent first-round RT-PCR, the HTBI primer set was used. TCRdb reanalysed the multiplex PCR reads using MiXCR and keeps one entry per CDR3 protein. The sample includes around 260,000 distinct CDR3 sequences, less than 30% of them seen just once. In regard to this clonotype: Its antigen remains unknown.

The clonotype comes from a man aged 40-55 years with Graves' hyperthyroidism that later progressed to Graves' ophthalmopathy. The specimen sequenced was blood. V and J are TRBV27 and TRBJ2-4; 9 positions agree with TRBD2. This chain's CDR3 is CASRALAGVKNIQYF. The CDR3 nucleotides are TGTGCCAGCAGGGCCTTAGCGGGAGTAAAAAACATTCAGTACTTC.